This entry features one T cell receptor (beta chain) sequence. In the PCR, 60 Vbeta and 13 Jbeta primers were used. The protocol was immunoSEQ multiplex PCR, while the TCRdb copy is restricted to in-frame clones and leaves out a portion. The sample yields under 200,000 clones, approximately 86% seen once. The data originate from a study of cytomegalovirus exposure and HLA in healthy donors. CDR3 size: 15 residues. V lost 1 base and J lost 5; bases outside the gene matches: 5. In germline, CDR1 is LGHNA, CDR2 YNFKEQ. The genes are TRBV4-2 and TRBJ2-1, with 7 bases matching TRBD2. Specimen: PBMCs. The sequence was collected from a woman aged 25 to 45 in good health and CMV-seronegative. The CDR3: CASSQGSSGNNEQFF. The DNA of the CDR3 is TGTGCCAGCAGCCAAGGCTCTAGCGGTAACAATGAGCAGTTCTTC.